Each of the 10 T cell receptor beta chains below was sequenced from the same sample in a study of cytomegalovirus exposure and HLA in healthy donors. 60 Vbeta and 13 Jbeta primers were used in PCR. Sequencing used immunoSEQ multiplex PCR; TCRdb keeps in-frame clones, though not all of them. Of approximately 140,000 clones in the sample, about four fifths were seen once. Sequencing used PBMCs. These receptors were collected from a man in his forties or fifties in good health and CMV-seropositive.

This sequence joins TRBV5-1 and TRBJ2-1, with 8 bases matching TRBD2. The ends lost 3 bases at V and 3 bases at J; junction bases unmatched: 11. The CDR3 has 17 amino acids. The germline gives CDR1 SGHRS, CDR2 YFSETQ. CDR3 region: CASSSLPTSAVYNEQFF. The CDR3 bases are TGCGCCAGCAGCTCTTTACCGACTAGCGCGGTCTACAATGAGCAGTTCTTC. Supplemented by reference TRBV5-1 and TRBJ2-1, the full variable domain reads KAGVTQTPRYLIKTRGQQVTLSCSPISGHRSVSWYQQTPGQGLQFLFEYFSETQRNKGNFPGRFSGRQFSNSRSEMNVSTLELGDSALYLCASSSLPTSAVYNEQFFGPGTRLTVL.

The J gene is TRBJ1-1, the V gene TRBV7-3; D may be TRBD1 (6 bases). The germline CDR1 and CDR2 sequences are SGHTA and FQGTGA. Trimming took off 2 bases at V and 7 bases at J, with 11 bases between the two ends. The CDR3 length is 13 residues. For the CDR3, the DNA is TGTGCCAGCAGCTTAGGGGGACACGTTGAAGCTTTCTTT. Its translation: CASSLGGHVEAFF.

The CDR3 sequence is CASSKGLAYNEQFF. CDR3 coding DNA: TGTGCCAGCAGTAAGGGACTAGCGTACAATGAGCAGTTCTTC. The chain is built from TRBV27 and TRBJ2-1; 10 positions match TRBD2. The length of the CDR3 is 14 residues. V lost 5 bases, J lost 4 bases, and 2 bases stayed unmatched. Germline V gene lookup returns CDR1 MNHEY and CDR2 SMNVEV (reference sequence).

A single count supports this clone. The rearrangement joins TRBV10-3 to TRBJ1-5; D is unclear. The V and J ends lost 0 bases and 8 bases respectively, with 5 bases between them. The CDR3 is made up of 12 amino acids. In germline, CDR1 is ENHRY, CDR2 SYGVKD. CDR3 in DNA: TGTGCCATCAGTGAGTCCGGAGAGCCCCAGCATTTT. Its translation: CAISESGEPQHF.

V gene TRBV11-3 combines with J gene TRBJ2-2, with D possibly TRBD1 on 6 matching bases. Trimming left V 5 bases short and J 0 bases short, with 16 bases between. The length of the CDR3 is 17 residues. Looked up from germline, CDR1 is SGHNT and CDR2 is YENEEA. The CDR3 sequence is CASSPDRISANTGELFF. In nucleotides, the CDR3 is TGTGCCAGCAGCCCGGACAGAATTAGCGCGAACACCGGGGAGCTGTTTTTT.

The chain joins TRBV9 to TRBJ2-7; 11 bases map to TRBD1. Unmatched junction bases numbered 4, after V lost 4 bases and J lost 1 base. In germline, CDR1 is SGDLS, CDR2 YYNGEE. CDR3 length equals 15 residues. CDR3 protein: CASSPGQGASYEQYF. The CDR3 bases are TGTGCCAGCAGCCCAGGACAGGGGGCGTCCTACGAGCAGTACTTC.

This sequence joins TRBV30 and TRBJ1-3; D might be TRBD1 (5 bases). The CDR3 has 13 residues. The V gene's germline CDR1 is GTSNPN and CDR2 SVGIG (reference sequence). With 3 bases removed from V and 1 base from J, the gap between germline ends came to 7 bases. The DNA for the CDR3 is TGTGCCTGGAGGGGGCTTTCTGGAAACACCATATATTTT. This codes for CAWRGLSGNTIYF.

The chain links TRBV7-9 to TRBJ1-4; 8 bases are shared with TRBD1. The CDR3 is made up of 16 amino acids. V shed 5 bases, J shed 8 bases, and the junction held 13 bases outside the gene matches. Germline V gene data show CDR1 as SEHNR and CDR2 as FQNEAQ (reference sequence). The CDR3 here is CASSPLLTGAGEKLFF. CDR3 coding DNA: TGTGCCAGCAGCCCTCTCTTGACAGGGGCTGGGGAAAAACTGTTTTTT. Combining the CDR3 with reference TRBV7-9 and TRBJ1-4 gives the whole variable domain DTGVSQNPRHKITKRGQNVTFRCDPISEHNRLYWYRQTLGQGPEFLTYFQNEAQLEKSRLLSDRFSAERPKGSFSTLEIQRTEQGDSAMYLCASSPLLTGAGEKLFFGSGTQLSVL.

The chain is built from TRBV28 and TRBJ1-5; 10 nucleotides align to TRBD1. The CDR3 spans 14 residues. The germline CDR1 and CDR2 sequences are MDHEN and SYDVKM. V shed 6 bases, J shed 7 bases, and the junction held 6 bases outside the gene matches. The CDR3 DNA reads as TGTGCCAGCAGAAGGACAGGGGGTTGGCAGCCCCAGCATTTT. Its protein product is CASRRTGGWQPQHF.

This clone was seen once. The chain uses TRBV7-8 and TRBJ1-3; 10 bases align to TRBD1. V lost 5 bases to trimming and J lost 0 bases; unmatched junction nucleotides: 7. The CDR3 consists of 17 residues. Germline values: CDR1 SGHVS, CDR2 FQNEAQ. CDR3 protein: CASSPTGTGVSGNTIYF. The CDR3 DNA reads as TGTGCCAGCAGCCCAACCGGGACAGGGGTCTCTGGAAACACCATATATTTT.